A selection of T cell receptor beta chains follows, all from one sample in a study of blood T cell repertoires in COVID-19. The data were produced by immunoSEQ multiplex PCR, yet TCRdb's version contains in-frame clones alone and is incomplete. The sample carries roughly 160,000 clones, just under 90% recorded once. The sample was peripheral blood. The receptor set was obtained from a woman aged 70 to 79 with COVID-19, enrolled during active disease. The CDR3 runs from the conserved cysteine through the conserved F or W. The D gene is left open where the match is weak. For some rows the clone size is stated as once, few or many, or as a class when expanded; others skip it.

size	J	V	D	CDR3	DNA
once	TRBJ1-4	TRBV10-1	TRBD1	CASSYLWDRGFEKLFF	TGCGCCAGCTCCTACCTATGGGACAGGGGCTTTGAAAAACTGTTTTTT
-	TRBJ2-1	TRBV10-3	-	CAISPRGSQQYNEQFF	TGTGCCATCAGTCCAAGGGGCTCCCAGCAATACAATGAGCAGTTCTTC
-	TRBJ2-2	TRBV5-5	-	CASSLQSRARGTGELFF	TGTGCCAGCAGCCTGCAATCCAGGGCCCGTGGGACCGGGGAGCTGTTTTTT
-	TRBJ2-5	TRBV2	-	CASSGTDEETQYF	TGTGCCAGCAGTGGGACAGACGAAGAGACCCAGTACTTC
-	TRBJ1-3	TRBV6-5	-	CAACIGDTIYF	TGTGCCGCTTGCATCGGGGACACCATATATTTT
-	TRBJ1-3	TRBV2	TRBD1	CASRTGTGNTIYF	TGTGCCAGCCGGACAGGGACTGGAAACACCATATATTTT
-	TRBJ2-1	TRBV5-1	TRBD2	CASSLGTSGFSSYNEQFF	TGCGCCAGCAGCTTGGGGACTAGCGGGTTCAGCTCCTACAATGAGCAGTTCTTC
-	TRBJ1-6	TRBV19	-	CASSTTGWKQNSPLHF	TGTGCCAGTAGTACAACAGGGTGGAAGCAAAATTCACCCCTCCACTTT
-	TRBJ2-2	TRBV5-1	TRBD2	CASSLEEAGGNTGELFF	TGCGCCAGCAGCTTGGAGGAAGCGGGGGGAAACACCGGGGAGCTGTTTTTT
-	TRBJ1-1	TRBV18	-	CASSELQGKGTEAFF	TGTGCCAGCTCGGAACTACAGGGTAAAGGCACTGAAGCTTTCTTT
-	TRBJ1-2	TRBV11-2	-	CASSFYREGHGYTF	TGTGCCAGCAGCTTCTATCGGGAGGGTCATGGCTACACCTTC
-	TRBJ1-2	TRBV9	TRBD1	CASSVGAGTGFGYTF	TGTGCCAGCAGCGTAGGGGCGGGGACAGGGTTTGGCTACACCTTC
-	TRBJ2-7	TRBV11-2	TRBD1	CASNRDRGYEQYF	TGTGCCAGCAACCGGGACAGGGGCTACGAGCAGTACTTC
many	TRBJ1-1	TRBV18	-	CASSREMNTEAFF	TGTGCCAGCTCACGGGAGATGAACACTGAAGCTTTCTTT
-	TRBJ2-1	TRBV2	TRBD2	CASSDRGDYQFF	TGTGCCAGCAGTGATAGAGGGGACTATCAGTTCTTC
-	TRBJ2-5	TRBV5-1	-	CASSLSVYQETQYF	TGCGCCAGCAGCTTGTCGGTATACCAAGAGACCCAGTACTTC
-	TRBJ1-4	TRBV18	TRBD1	CASSPGQGDEKLFF	TGTGCCAGCTCACCGGGACAGGGAGATGAAAAACTGTTTTTT
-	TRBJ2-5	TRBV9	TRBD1	CASSLRDRETETQYF	TGTGCCAGCAGCCTCCGGGACAGGGAAACAGAGACCCAGTACTTC
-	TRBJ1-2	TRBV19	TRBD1	CASSKTGNIYGYTF	TGTGCCAGTAGTAAGACAGGGAATATCTATGGCTACACCTTC
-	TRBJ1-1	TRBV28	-	CASRPGPGVNTEAFF	TGTGCCAGCCGTCCTGGCCCAGGGGTGAACACTGAAGCTTTCTTT
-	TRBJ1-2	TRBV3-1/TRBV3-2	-	CASSQDTRRGYTF	TGTGCCAGCAGCCAAGATACCAGGCGAGGCTACACCTTC
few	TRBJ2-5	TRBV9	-	CASSLHASTQYF	TGTGCCAGCAGCCTGCATGCCAGTACCCAGTACTTC
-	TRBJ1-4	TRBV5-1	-	CASSFNNEKLFF	TGCGCCAGCAGCTTTAATAATGAAAAACTGTTTTTT
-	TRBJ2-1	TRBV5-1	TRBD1	CASSLVGTGTPNEQFF	TGCGCCAGCAGCTTGGTAGGGACAGGTACCCCCAATGAGCAGTTCTTC
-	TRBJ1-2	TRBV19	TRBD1	CASSIDTGVYGYTF	TGTGCCAGTAGTATAGACACAGGGGTCTACGGCTACACCTTC
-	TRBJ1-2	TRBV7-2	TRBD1	CASSLGGDRGRYGYTF	TGTGCCAGCAGCTTAGGAGGAGACAGGGGGCGATATGGCTACACCTTC
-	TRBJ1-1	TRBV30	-	CAWKRTMNTEAFF	TGTGCCTGGAAAAGGACAATGAACACTGAAGCTTTCTTT
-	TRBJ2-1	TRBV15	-	CATSRDRGGNEQFF	TGTGCCACCAGCAGAGATAGGGGAGGTAATGAGCAGTTCTTC
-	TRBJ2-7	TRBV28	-	CASSFLWRISKTPYEQYF	TGTGCCAGCAGTTTTCTTTGGAGGATTTCGAAAACCCCCTACGAGCAGTACTTC
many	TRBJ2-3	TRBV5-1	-	CASSLEGRKASTDTQYF	TGCGCCAGCAGCTTGGAGGGGCGGAAGGCTAGCACAGATACGCAGTATTTT
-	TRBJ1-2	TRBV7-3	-	CASSLTGPAGVNYGYTF	TGTGCCAGCAGCTTAACCGGCCCGGCAGGGGTTAACTATGGCTACACCTTC
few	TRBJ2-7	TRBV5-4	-	CASSLGAGTYEQYF	TGTGCCAGCAGCTTGGGGGCGGGAACCTACGAGCAGTACTTC
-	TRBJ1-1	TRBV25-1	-	CASQYRERGTEAFF	TGTGCCAGCCAGTACAGGGAAAGGGGCACTGAAGCTTTCTTT
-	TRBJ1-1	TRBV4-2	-	CASSQAGNTASSAEAFF	TGTGCCAGCAGCCAAGCGGGGAACACCGCCTCATCCGCGGAAGCTTTCTTT
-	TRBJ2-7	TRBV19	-	CASSLAENTYEQYF	TGTGCCAGTAGTCTCGCAGAAAATACCTACGAGCAGTACTTC
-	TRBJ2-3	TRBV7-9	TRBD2	CASSLASGDATDTQYF	TGTGCCAGCAGCCTCGCTAGCGGGGACGCCACAGATACGCAGTATTTT
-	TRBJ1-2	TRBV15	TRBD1	CDRGTGGASSFGYTF	TGTGATAGGGGGACAGGTGGGGCATCTTCTTTCGGCTACACCTTC
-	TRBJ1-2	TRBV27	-	CASRARGGPTYGYTF	TGTGCCAGCAGGGCGCGGGGAGGCCCCACCTATGGCTACACCTTC
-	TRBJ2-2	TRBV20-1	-	CSGSTGRVNTGELFF	TGCAGTGGTAGTACGGGCAGGGTAAACACCGGGGAGCTGTTTTTT
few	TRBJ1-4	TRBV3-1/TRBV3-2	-	CASSARHLATNEKLFF	TGTGCCAGCAGCGCCCGACACCTCGCAACTAATGAAAAACTGTTTTTT
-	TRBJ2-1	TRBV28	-	CASSFKAASYNEQFF	TGTGCCAGCAGTTTTAAAGCGGCGTCCTACAATGAGCAGTTCTTC
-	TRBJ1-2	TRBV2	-	CASSDQGGGYGYTF	TGTGCCAGCAGTGACCAGGGAGGCGGCTATGGCTACACCTTC
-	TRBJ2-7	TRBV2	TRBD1	CASSKGQGPSEQYF	TGTGCCAGCAGTAAGGGACAGGGACCCTCCGAGCAGTACTTC
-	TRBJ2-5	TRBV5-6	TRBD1	CASSFGQGRETQYF	TGTGCCAGCAGCTTCGGACAGGGGAGAGAGACCCAGTACTTC
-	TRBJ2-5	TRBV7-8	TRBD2	CASSLVAGEEQETQYF	TGTGCCAGCAGCTTAGTAGCGGGGGAGGAACAAGAGACCCAGTACTTC
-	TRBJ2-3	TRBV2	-	CASRRSEGLSEADTQYF	TGTGCCAGCAGGAGGTCCGAGGGTTTAAGCGAAGCAGATACGCAGTATTTT
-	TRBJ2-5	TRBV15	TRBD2	CATSRDERGVQETQYF	TGTGCCACCAGCAGAGATGAGCGGGGGGTCCAAGAGACCCAGTACTTC
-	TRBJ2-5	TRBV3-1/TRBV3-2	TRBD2	CASSQAVAGGETQYF	TGTGCCAGCAGCCAGGCGGTAGCGGGGGGGGAGACCCAGTACTTC
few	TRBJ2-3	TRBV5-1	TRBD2	CASSGLAGARDTQYF	TGCGCCAGCAGCGGCCTAGCGGGGGCCAGGGATACGCAGTATTTT
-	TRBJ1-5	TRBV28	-	CASSRLGTLDQPQHF	TGTGCCAGCAGCCGACTCGGGACATTGGATCAGCCCCAGCATTTT
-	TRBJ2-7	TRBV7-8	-	CASSLNSGEQYF	TGTGCCAGCAGCTTAAACTCAGGAGAGCAGTACTTC
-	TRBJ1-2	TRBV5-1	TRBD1	CASSTGTGGGYGYTF	TGCGCCAGCAGCACCGGGACAGGGGGCGGATATGGCTACACCTTC
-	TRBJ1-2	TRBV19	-	CASSREGGYTF	TGTGCCAGTAGTCGAGAGGGCGGCTACACCTTC
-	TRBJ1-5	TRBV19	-	CASSISGGNQPQHF	TGTGCCAGTAGTATAAGTGGGGGGAATCAGCCCCAGCATTTT